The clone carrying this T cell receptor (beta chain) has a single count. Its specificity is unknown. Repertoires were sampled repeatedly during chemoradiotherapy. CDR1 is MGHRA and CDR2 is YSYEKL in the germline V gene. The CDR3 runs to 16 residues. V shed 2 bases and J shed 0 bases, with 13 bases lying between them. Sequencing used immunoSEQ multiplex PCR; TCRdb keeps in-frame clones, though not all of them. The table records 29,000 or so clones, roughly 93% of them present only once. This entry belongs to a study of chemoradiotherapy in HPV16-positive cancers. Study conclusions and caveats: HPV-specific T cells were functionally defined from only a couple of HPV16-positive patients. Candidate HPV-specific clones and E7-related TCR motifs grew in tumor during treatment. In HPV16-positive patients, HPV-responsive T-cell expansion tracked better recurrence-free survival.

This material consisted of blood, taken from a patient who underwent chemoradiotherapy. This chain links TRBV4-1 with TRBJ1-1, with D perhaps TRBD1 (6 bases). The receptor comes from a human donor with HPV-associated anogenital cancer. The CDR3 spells CASSQNRVPMNTEAFF. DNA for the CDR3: TGCGCCAGCAGCCAAAACAGGGTACCGATGAACACTGAAGCTTTCTTT.